These 10 T cell receptor beta chains were sequenced from one sample in a study of blood T cells in healthy people across ages (dated by TCRdb to 2015 to 2017). Libraries were constructed by 5' RACE. TCRdb lists the instrument as Illumina HiSeq 2500. A second 7 to 11 cycle PCR used a sample-barcoded 5' primer and a J-beta primer mix. The raw public reads went through TCRdb reprocessing: fastp at Q25, MiXCR clone calling, in-frame beta chains kept. Under each unique CDR3 protein, matching rows form one entry showing the most common genes and DNA. The sample profile shows around 900,000 distinct CDR3 sequences; around 28% of them were found once. Approximately 15% of the sample goes to the ten largest clones. The sequenced sample consisted of blood. The receptors originated from a woman older than 75 in good health.

The CDR3 nucleotides are TGTGCCAGCAGTGGATCTACGGGTTCACCCCTCCACTTT. Its protein is CASSGSTGSPLHF. The rearrangement joins TRBV2 to TRBJ1-6; D gene unclear. CDR1 and CDR2 from the germline V gene are SNHLY and FYNNEI. This CDR3 comprises 13 residues. V lost 4 bases and J 9 bases, leaving 10 bases between the germline ends.

Concerning this clonotype: The junction and the germline gene differ at one end; a read error may be behind it. The rearrangement uses TRBV20-1 and TRBJ2-5; 13 bases align to TRBD2. CDR3 size: 15 residues. Germline assignment: CDR1 DFQATT and CDR2 SNEGSKA (reference sequence). CDR3 region: CSAKGLAGRQETRYF. The CDR3, as DNA: TGCAGTGCGAAGGGACTAGCGGGGAGGCAAGAGACCCGGTACTTC.

The J gene is TRBJ1-5, the V gene TRBV7-2; possibly TRBD1 for D (5 bases). Trimming shortened V by 1 base and J by 1 base, and 11 bases separated the two germline ends. The CDR3 has 16 amino acids. CDR1 is SGHTA, CDR2 FQGNSA, per germline. The CDR3 region has the DNA TGTGCCAGCAGCTTAGAAGGACAAAGGAGCAATCAGCCCCAGCATTTT. It codes for CASSLEGQRSNQPQHF.

This clonotype was observed many times. This sequence joins TRBV28 and TRBJ2-4; D may be TRBD2 (5 bases). Trimming took 1 base from V and 9 from J, leaving 16 bases between them. The germline gives CDR1 MDHEN, CDR2 SYDVKM. CDR3 size: 15 residues. This CDR3 is CASSLLSGFPSIQYF. CDR3 bases: TGTGCCAGCAGTTTATTATCGGGGTTTCCTTCCATTCAGTACTTC.

A word on this clonotype: The CDR3 ends on some other residue instead of the conserved phenylalanine or tryptophan, so this is likely a read error. The chain combines TRBV7-9 with TRBJ2-3; D ambiguous. Germline assignment: CDR1 SEHNR and CDR2 FQNEAQ (reference sequence). The CDR3 extends over 13 amino acids. V was clipped by 5 bases and J by 4 bases, with 10 bases between them. The CDR3 DNA is TGTGCCAGCAGCCCGAAGTGTGCAGATACGCAGTATTTG. It is translated as CASSPKCADTQYL.

This clonotype was recorded a few times. The CDR3 DNA is TGTGCCAGCAGTTTGAGTTACGGCACTGAAGCTTTCTTT. Translated: CASSLSYGTEAFF. This chain uses TRBV12-3 or TRBV12-4 with TRBJ1-1; D unresolved. This CDR3 comprises 13 residues. V was pared by 3 bases and J by 4 bases, with 9 bases between.

This clonotype was detected a few times. The chain uses TRBV6-2 or TRBV6-3 and TRBJ1-5; no reliable D call. V shed 6 bases and J shed 0 bases, with 12 bases lying between them. The CDR3 contains 15 residues. Germline CDR1 MNHEY, CDR2 SVGEGT. The CDR3 DNA reads as TGTGCCAGCAGACGCAGGACCGATAGCAATCAGCCCCAGCATTTT. It encodes CASRRRTDSNQPQHF.

This clonotype has a count of ten or more. This chain uses TRBV7-2 with TRBJ2-3; D may be TRBD2 (6 bases). This CDR3 comprises 15 residues. Per germline, CDR1 SGHTA and CDR2 FQGNSA. V was trimmed by 5 bases and J by 0 bases, leaving 12 bases between them. For the CDR3, the DNA is TGTGCCAGCAGCCGTGGAAGCGGGAGCACAGATACGCAGTATTTT. Translated: CASSRGSGSTDTQYF.

Remarks on this clonotype: A much larger clone differs from this one at a single base, so this may be a read error. The chain couples TRBV5-1 to TRBJ1-2; TRBD1 matches at 7 bases. This CDR3 is 13 amino acids long. J lost 8 bases, V lost 3 bases, and 7 bases had no gene match. The germline gives CDR1 SGHRS, CDR2 YFSETQ. DNA of the CDR3: TGCGCCAGCAGCTCTGGACAGGCTATGGGCTACACCTTC. It encodes CASSSGQAMGYTF.

With regard to this clonotype: Possible read error: a much larger clone is one base away. The J gene is TRBJ2-5, the V gene TRBV12-3 or TRBV12-4; TRBD2 is a possible D gene (6 bases). V lost 6 bases and J 4 bases, leaving 12 bases between the germline ends. This CDR3 is 13 amino acids long. The CDR3 sequence: CASRSSEGETQYF. The DNA of the CDR3 is TGTGCCAGCAGATCTAGCGAGGGAGAGACCCAGTACTTC.